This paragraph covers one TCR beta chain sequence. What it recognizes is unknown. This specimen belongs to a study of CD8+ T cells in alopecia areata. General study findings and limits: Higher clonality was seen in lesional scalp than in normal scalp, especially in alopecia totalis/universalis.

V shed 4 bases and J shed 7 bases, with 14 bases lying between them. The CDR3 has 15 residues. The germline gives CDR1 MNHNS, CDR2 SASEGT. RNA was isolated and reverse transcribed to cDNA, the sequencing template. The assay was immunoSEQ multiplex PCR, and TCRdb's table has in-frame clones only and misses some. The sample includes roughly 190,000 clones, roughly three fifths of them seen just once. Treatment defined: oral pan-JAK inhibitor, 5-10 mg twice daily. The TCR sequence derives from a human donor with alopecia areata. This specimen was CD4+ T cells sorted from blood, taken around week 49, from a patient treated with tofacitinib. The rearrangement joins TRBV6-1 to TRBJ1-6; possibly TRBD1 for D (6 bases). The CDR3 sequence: CASSGDGRGNSPLHF. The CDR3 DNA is TGTGCCAGCAGTGGGGACGGCAGGGGAAATTCACCCCTCCACTTT.